These 8 T cell receptor beta chains share one sample of origin, sequenced in a study of shared clonotypes between healthy human individuals. Sequencing was performed with immunoSEQ multiplex PCR; in TCRdb, only in-frame clones are kept and a portion is missing. The sample yields about 490,000 clones, about 80% seen once. The sample was PBMCs. The receptors derive from a woman in her thirties or forties in good health. Some clones in this sample may be carry-over from other donors' samples.

A remark on this clone: A read error likely explains this, since a far larger clone differs by one base. The sample holds other DNA sequences that translate to the same CDR3. V usage is TRBV4-2 and J usage is TRBJ2-1, with 9 nucleotides matching TRBD2. From germline, CDR1 is LGHNA and CDR2 YNFKEQ. The ends lost 2 bases at V and 7 bases at J; junction bases unmatched: 6. This CDR3 is 15 amino acids long. The CDR3, as DNA: TGTGCCAGCAGCCAAAATAGCGGGAGTCATAATGAGCAGTTCTTC. It translates to CASSQNSGSHNEQFF.

The chain joins TRBV11-2 to TRBJ2-7; D might be TRBD2 (6 bases). Trimming left V 3 bases short and J 9 bases short, with 18 bases between. The CDR3 spans 14 residues. The germline V gene has CDR1 SGHAT and CDR2 FQNNGV. The CDR3 is CASSFPGTSNGQYF. In nucleotides, the CDR3 is TGTGCCAGCAGCTTCCCCGGGACTTCCAACGGGCAGTACTTC.

The rearrangement joins TRBV7-2 to TRBJ2-3; 7 nucleotides agree with TRBD2. Looked up from germline, CDR1 is SGHTA and CDR2 is FQGNSA. This CDR3 has 11 amino acids. The V and J ends lost 5 bases and 8 bases, in that order; junction bases with no gene match: 1. CDR3 nucleotide sequence: TGTGCCAGCAGCGGCGGGGGTACGCAGTATTTT. Translation gives CASSGGGTQYF.

This chain joins TRBV4-2 and TRBJ2-7, with a weak D call TRBD2 (5 bases). This CDR3 is 18 amino acids long. Trimming cost V 0 bases and J 1 base, with 19 bases left between them. Germline V lookup: CDR1 LGHNA, CDR2 YNFKEQ. CDR3 sequence: CASSQEYYITSRSYEQYF. DNA of the CDR3: TGTGCCAGCAGCCAAGAATATTATATCACTAGTAGGTCCTACGAGCAGTACTTC.

This chain connects TRBV9 to TRBJ2-2; 10 positions match TRBD2. The CDR3 contains 16 residues. Per the germline V gene, CDR1 is SGDLS and CDR2 is YYNGEE. Trimming cost V 1 base and J 4 bases; bases outside gene matches: 4. The CDR3 is CASSVSGRAFTGELFF. As DNA, the CDR3 is TGTGCCAGCAGCGTAAGCGGGAGGGCCTTCACCGGGGAGCTGTTTTTT.

The chain employs TRBV19 and TRBJ2-3; tentative D call: TRBD2 (6 bases). CDR3 length: 13 amino acids. Trimming took 4 bases from V and 5 from J, leaving 10 bases between them. Per the germline V gene, CDR1 is LNHDA and CDR2 is SQIVND (reference sequence). The CDR3 nucleotides read TGTGCCAGTAGTAAGACTAGGGGAGATACGCAGTATTTT. Translation: CASSKTRGDTQYF.

This clone was detected many times. Other DNA sequences of this sample code for an identical CDR3. The chain is built from TRBV28 and TRBJ1-5, with D perhaps matching TRBD1 (6 bases). Looked up from germline, CDR1 is MDHEN and CDR2 is SYDVKM. This CDR3 contains 13 residues. The germline V and J ends were trimmed by 5 bases and 4 bases, with 9 bases remaining between them. The CDR3 DNA reads TGTGCCAGCAGTAGGACAGTTAATCAGCCCCAGCATTTT. Protein: CASSRTVNQPQHF.

In regard to this clone: The sample has other DNA sequences that encode this CDR3 too. V is TRBV11-3 and J is TRBJ2-3, with 11 bases lining up with TRBD2. The ends lost 6 bases at V and 3 bases at J; junction bases unmatched: 2. The germline gives CDR1 SGHNT, CDR2 YENEEA. The CDR3 is made up of 14 amino acids. CDR3 nucleotide sequence: TGTGCCAGCAGTAGCGGGAGGGGTACAGATACGCAGTATTTT. Translation: CASSSGRGTDTQYF. The full variable domain, rest sourced from reference TRBV11-3 and TRBJ2-3, is EAGVVQSPRYKIIEKKQPVAFWCNPISGHNTLYWYLQNLGQGPELLIRYENEEAVDDSQLPKDRFSAERLKGVDSTLKIQPAELGDSAVYLCASSSGRGTDTQYFGPGTRLTVL.